This paragraph covers one T cell receptor beta chain sequence. Other nucleotide sequences in the sample specify the same CDR3. The sample belongs to a study of blood T cell repertoires in COVID-19. Study context: Sources were T cells, B-cell-depleted T cells, or PBMCs; the material itself was cDNA or gDNA.

CDR1 is SGDLS and CDR2 is YYNGEE in the germline V gene. CDR3 length: 13 amino acids. Trimming removed 2 bases from V and 5 bases from J; junction bases left unmatched: 2. Profiled with immunoSEQ multiplex PCR; TCRdb holds only in-frame clones, not every one. The table shows under 250,000 clones, with around 85% occurring only once. Material: peripheral blood. This TCR was recovered from a man aged 80 or over with acute or convalescent COVID-19. The chain uses TRBV9 and TRBJ1-2; TRBD1 aligns across 8 bases. The chain's CDR3 is CASSVGTGYGYTF. DNA for the CDR3: TGTGCCAGCAGCGTGGGGACAGGATATGGCTACACCTTC.